This T cell receptor (beta chain) was identified during a study of OX40 agonist ivuxolimab in advanced cancers. Trimming shortened V by 7 bases and J by 0 bases, and 15 bases separated the two germline ends. The V gene's germline CDR1 is MDHEN and CDR2 SYDVKM. The CDR3 length is 15 residues. The table came from immunoSEQ multiplex PCR; TCRdb's copy has only in-frame clones and leaves some out. The sample holds 65,000 to 85,000 clones; more than 85% are singletons and the top ten take 2.5% to 3%. A history of autoimmune disease or systemic immunosuppression excluded patients. Study-wide results and caveats: Among the nonresponders, some also had low normalized T-cell clonal expansion. Researchers report that CD8+ T cells had, on average, more expanded clones than CD4+. At 0.1 to 3.0 mg/kg, clonal expansion of CD4+ and CD8+ blood T cells had occurred by week 6.

Concerning this clone itself: Its matching antigen is unknown.

The chain couples TRBV28 to TRBJ1-1; tentatively, D is TRBD1 (5 bases). The TCR comes from an adult with an advanced solid tumor such as melanoma, head and neck, liver or kidney cancer. The material was CD4+ or CD8+ T cells sorted from blood, obtained in a trial of the OX40 agonist ivuxolimab. DNA of the CDR3: TGTGCCAGCAAGGGGACCAGACCTATGAACACTGAAGCTTTCTTT. This codes for CASKGTRPMNTEAFF.